One and the same sample provided the 25 T cell receptor beta chains below, sequenced in a study of CD8+CD57+ T cells in acquired aplastic anemia (dated by TCRdb to between 2018 and 2020). Patients chosen for sequencing had shown expansion of CD8+CD57+ cells by flow cytometry. The run used an Illumina HiSeq 2000. TCR beta VDJ combination and CDR3 sequence profiling used genomic DNA as the template. TCRdb's own reprocessing of the public reads used fastp at Q25 and MiXCR and kept productive beta chains. Every entry covers one CDR3 protein and lists the most common genes and DNA from its rows. This sample holds roughly 250,000 distinct CDR3 sequences; less than 85% were observed only once. Of the sample, about two fifths falls within the top ten clones. Source material: sorted CD4+, CD8+, or CD8+CD57+ T cells (not recorded which) from PBMCs. Receptor source: a human donor with aplastic anemia.

The V and J genes are TRBV6-1 and TRBJ2-3; the D gene is possibly TRBD2 (5 bases). This CDR3 is built from 14 residues. In germline, CDR1 is MNHNS, CDR2 SASEGT. V gave up 7 bases and J gave up 4 bases, with 15 bases separating them. CDR3 residues: CASKALGLPDTQYF. The DNA for the CDR3 is TGTGCCAGCAAGGCACTAGGTCTTCCAGATACGCAGTATTTT.

V gene TRBV2 combines with J gene TRBJ2-1; D tentatively fits TRBD1 or TRBD2 (5 bases each). The CDR3 sequence is 12 residues long. Trimming left V 3 bases short and J 8 bases short, with 8 bases between. Germline assignment: CDR1 SNHLY and CDR2 FYNNEI. This chain's CDR3 is CASSDGGYEQFF. The CDR3 DNA reads TGTGCCAGCAGTGATGGGGGATATGAGCAGTTCTTC.

On this clonotype: Compared with germline, one end of the junction differs, possibly owing to a read error. The chain has TRBV11-3 and TRBJ1-6; D unresolved. This CDR3 is built from 14 residues. Per germline, CDR1 SGHNT and CDR2 YENEEA. The CDR3 nucleotides are TGTGCCAGCAGTTTAGACATGAGCAATTCACCCCTCCACTTT. Translating gives CASSLDMSNSPLHF.

The chain links TRBV9 to TRBJ2-7; 8 nucleotides match TRBD1. The length of the CDR3 is 13 residues. CDR1 is SGDLS and CDR2 is YYNGEE in the germline V gene. The V and J ends lost 5 bases and 3 bases, in that order; junction bases with no gene match: 4. CDR3 residues: CASSMGTGYEQYF. CDR3 coding DNA: TGTGCCAGCAGTATGGGGACAGGCTACGAGCAGTACTTC.

This clonotype was counted once. Since no conserved phenylalanine or tryptophan closes the CDR3, a read error is the likely cause. The DNA is left out, because the CDR3 cannot be placed on it with certainty; the CDR3 is given as TCRdb lists it. The genes are TRBV5-1 and TRBJ1-2. The CDR3 is 12 amino acids in total, end residues counted. CDR1 is SGHRS and CDR2 is YFSETQ in the germline V gene. The CDR3 sequence is CASSWEFYGNTG.

Turning to this clonotype: The missing conserved phenylalanine or tryptophan at the end of this CDR3 makes a read error likely. The limits of the CDR3 on the DNA are not certain, so only TCRdb's listed CDR3 is given. V usage is TRBV7-8 and J usage is TRBJ1-3. Germline CDR1 reads SGHVS; CDR2 reads FQNEAQ. The length of the CDR3 is 13 amino acids, counting both ends. CDR3 sequence: CASSLASGPDTQY.

This clonotype was picked up one time. The gene calls are TRBV7-3 and TRBJ2-7, with D hard to call. CDR1 and CDR2 (germline): SGHTA, FQGTGA. CDR3 length: 18 amino acids. CDR3 residues: CASSHRLAGGYTFYEQYV. DNA for the CDR3: TGCGCCAGCAGCCATCGCCTTGCAGGTGGCTACACCTTCTACGAGCAGTACGTC.

A word on this clonotype: The CDR3 end shows no conserved phenylalanine or tryptophan, and so a read error is likely. It is unclear where the CDR3 begins or ends on the DNA, so no DNA is shown, and the CDR3 is as TCRdb lists it. The chain carries TRBV7-8 and TRBJ2-3; the table calls TRBD1, which could not be checked here. The CDR3 spans 13 residues, counting both ends. The germline CDR1 and CDR2 sequences are SGHVS and FQNEAQ. The CDR3 loop reads CASSYDPDGTAFY.

This clonotype was recorded once. Since the CDR3 does not end with the conserved phenylalanine or tryptophan, this likely comes from a read error. The limits of the CDR3 on the DNA are not certain, so only TCRdb's listed CDR3 is given. CDR3 region: CASSLAPTDTKYFG. The rearrangement joins TRBV7-6 to TRBJ2-3. Germline V gene sequence: CDR1 SGHVS, CDR2 FNYEAQ. The CDR3 comprises 14 residues, both ends counted.

Concerning this clonotype: The junction departs from the called germline gene at one end, perhaps through a read error. This CDR3 is CATSGRGLACEQYF. CDR3 bases: TGTGCCACCAGCGGCCGGGGCCTCGCCTGCGAGCAGTATTTC. V usage is TRBV7-9 and J usage is TRBJ2-7, with D perhaps TRBD1 or TRBD2 (5 bases each). CDR1 SEHNR and CDR2 FQNEAQ come from the germline V gene (reference sequence). The CDR3 is made up of 14 amino acids.

Worth noting for this clonotype: Its ends do not fully match the called genes, so a read error is possible. The chain recombines TRBV9 with TRBJ2-3, with 9 bases that match TRBD2. CDR1 and CDR2 from the germline V gene are SGDLS and YYNGEE. The CDR3 extends over 13 amino acids. In DNA form, the CDR3 reads TGTGCCAGCAGCGAAGCGGGAGGAGCCGCTACGCGGTTT. This encodes CASSEAGGAATRF.

On this clonotype itself: A read error may account for a junction end that differs from germline. The J gene is TRBJ2-5, the V gene TRBV7-9; D call uncertain. Germline CDR1 SEHNR, CDR2 FQNEAQ (reference sequence). The CDR3 has 14 residues. This CDR3 reads CASSSAPGRSSVAF. The CDR3 DNA reads as TGTGCCAGCAGCTCGGCGCCCGGGCGTAGCTCCGTCGCTTTC.

The CDR3 protein is CASSLGGGDTQDFQFF. The CDR3 DNA follows: TGTGCCAGCAGCTTAGGAGGGGGAGACACGCAGGATTTTCAGTTCTTC. This rearrangement joins TRBV7-8 to TRBJ2-1; D perhaps matches TRBD1 (6 bases). Looked up from germline, CDR1 is SGHVS and CDR2 is FQNEAQ. The V end was cut by 1 base, the J end by 13 bases, with 23 bases between. This CDR3 has 16 amino acids.

To note about this clonotype: Relative to the germline gene, one junction end is altered; a read error may explain this. The V call is TRBV7-2, the J call TRBJ2-3; D possibly corresponds to TRBD2 (6 bases). The CDR3 is 14 residues long. In germline, CDR1 is SGHTA, CDR2 FQGNSA. The CDR3: CASSLAGGGTQQFF. As DNA, the CDR3 is TGTGCCAGCAGCTTAGCGGGGGGTGGGACTCAGCAGTTTTTT.

The chain carries TRBV5-1 and TRBJ2-1, with D unresolved. V was cut by 0 bases and J by 4 bases, with 11 bases left in between. In germline, CDR1 is SGHRS, CDR2 YFSETQ. The CDR3 has 15 residues. Here the CDR3 reads CASSLAADTYNEQFF. CDR3 coding DNA: TGCGCCAGCAGCTTGGCGGCAGATACGTACAATGAGCAGTTCTTC.

On this clonotype: The conserved final phenylalanine or tryptophan is absent from the CDR3, which likely points to a read error. Because the CDR3's place on the DNA is in doubt, the DNA is left out and the CDR3 is given as listed by TCRdb. The J gene is TRBJ2-3, the V gene TRBV7-8; the D call of TRBD1 is as the table states it, not checked on the DNA. CDR1 SGHVS and CDR2 FQNEAQ come from the germline V gene. 13 amino acids form the CDR3, both terminal residues included. CDR3 sequence: CASSYDPNGTPYS.

CDR3 nucleotides: TGTGCCACCAGCAGTCCCTCTGGGGGCGCGCCAGCCCAGCACTTT. Encoded protein: CATSSPSGGAPAQHF. The chain carries TRBV15 and TRBJ1-6, with D possibly TRBD1 on 6 matching bases. Trimming removed 3 bases from V and 19 bases from J, with 25 bases in between. Germline CDR1 LNHNV, CDR2 YYDKDF (reference sequence). This CDR3 contains 15 residues.

The V and J genes are TRBV9 and TRBJ2-3; no clear D gene. Trimming left V 3 bases short and J 1 base short, with 6 bases between. This CDR3 is built from 13 residues. Germline-derived CDR1 and CDR2 are SGDLS and YYNGEE. The DNA for the CDR3 is TGTGCCAGCAGCGCCCGGCGCACAGATACGCAGTATTTT. Translated: CASSARRTDTQYF.

As for this clonotype: The CDR3 ends on some other residue instead of the conserved phenylalanine or tryptophan, so this is likely a read error. Because the CDR3's place on the DNA is in doubt, the DNA is left out and the CDR3 is given as listed by TCRdb. V gene TRBV14 combines with J gene TRBJ2-3; the D call of TRBD1 is as the table states it, not checked on the DNA. The V gene's germline CDR1 is SGHDN and CDR2 FVKESK. The CDR3 is 13 amino acids in total, end residues counted. CDR3 protein: CASSHDRAHQGYV.

V gene TRBV7-9 combines with J gene TRBJ1-2; 8 nucleotides match TRBD1. CDR1 and CDR2 (germline): SEHNR, FQNEAQ (reference sequence). This CDR3 is built from 14 residues. With 1 base clipped from V and 6 bases from J, the junction kept 4 bases outside the gene matches. CDR3 DNA sequence: TGTGCCAGCAGCTTAGGGGCAGGGGGCAATGGCTACACCTTC. Amino acids: CASSLGAGGNGYTF.

V is TRBV7-8 and J is TRBJ2-7; no clear D gene. Germline CDR1 reads SGHVS; CDR2 reads FQNEAQ. V was cut by 1 base and J by 8 bases, with 12 bases left in between. This CDR3 has 13 amino acids. The CDR3 region has the DNA TGTGCCAGCAGCTTAGGAGGCGCGGAGCAGCAGTACGTC. Protein product: CASSLGGAEQQYV.

Regarding this clonotype: Sequence at one end of the junction differs from germline and may be a read error. The chain is built from TRBV2 and TRBJ1-6; D might be TRBD1 (5 bases). The CDR3 extends over 13 amino acids. Germline V lookup: CDR1 SNHLY, CDR2 FYNNEI. The CDR3 reads CASSAGGVHALHF. CDR3 DNA sequence: TGTGCCAGCAGTGCTGGGGGGGTGCATGCCCTGCACTTT.

This chain joins TRBV5-4 and TRBJ2-3, with D perhaps TRBD1 (5 bases). CDR3 length equals 13 residues. The germline CDR1 and CDR2 sequences are SGHNT and YYREEE (reference sequence). Trimming shortened V by 7 bases and J by 4 bases, and 13 bases separated the two germline ends. This CDR3 reads CASLPRGSDTQYF. In DNA, the CDR3 is TGTGCCAGCCTTCCTAGGGGATCAGATACGCAGTATTTT.

Of note for this clonotype: A read error is likely, as this CDR3 ends without the conserved phenylalanine or tryptophan. It is unclear where the CDR3 begins or ends on the DNA, so no DNA is shown, and the CDR3 is as TCRdb lists it. This chain joins TRBV14 and TRBJ2-3. A total of 13 residues make up the CDR3, ends included. The germline V gene has CDR1 SGHDN and CDR2 FVKESK. The CDR3 is CASRKVGTEAFFG.

The chain has TRBV6-8 and TRBJ2-7; 7 positions match TRBD2. CDR3 length equals 14 residues. Germline V lookup: CDR1 MNHGY, CDR2 SAAAGT. As DNA, the CDR3 is TGTGCAGGGAATGTACGGGGGGTCGCCTACGAGCAGTACTTC. Translating it yields CAGNVRGVAYEQYF.